The entry below describes one T cell receptor beta chain. The record originates from a study of PD-1 blockade in classical Hodgkin lymphoma. Germline-derived CDR1 and CDR2 are SGHRS and YFSETQ. The CDR3 covers 18 residues. The J segment lost 0 bases and the V segment lost 1 base, leaving 8 bases of the junction unmatched. Measured with immunoSEQ multiplex PCR; TCRdb has only the in-frame clones, and not every one. The sample shows 30,000 to 35,000 clones, around 84% of them seen only once. Time point denoted: cycle 4 day 1 (C4D1), after six to seven weeks of nivolumab. Relapse after autologous stem cell transplantation occurred in every patient, and brentuximab vedotin exposure varied. Researchers used magnetic negative selection to pull out pure CD4+ T cells from thawed PBMCs.

V is TRBV5-1 and J is TRBJ2-2; TRBD1 agrees at 8 bases. The specimen was CD4+ T cells from blood, collected before the fourth cycle of nivolumab. This TCR was recovered from a human donor with classical Hodgkin lymphoma. The CDR3 coding sequence is TGCGCCAGCAGCTTGAACGGACAGGGCTTTACGAACACCGGGGAGCTGTTTTTT. This codes for CASSLNGQGFTNTGELFF.